The 23 T cell receptor beta chains below come from one sample, sequenced in a study of blood T cell repertoires in COVID-19 (dated by TCRdb to between 2020 and 2021). The receptor library was made with the immunoSEQ multiplex PCR assay. The table comes from immuneACCESS by way of TCRdb, which keeps in-frame sequences with V and J called. Part of the clones is missing from these tables; in studies checked, under half for an unresolved V gene and the rest for unknown reasons. The sample yields roughly 500,000 clones; approximately 90% were counted once. Jointly, the top ten make up 6.5% to 9.5% of the sample. The sample consisted of PBMCs or T cells enriched from blood (not recorded which). The receptors stem from a woman aged 55 to 70 who had recovered from COVID-19.

This clone turned up a few times. The chain joins TRBV2 to TRBJ1-5; D not resolved. The CDR3 loop spans 15 amino acids. The ends were cut back, 8 bases at V and 1 base at J, with 15 bases in the middle. Germline V gives CDR1 SNHLY, CDR2 FYNNEI. CDR3 in amino acids: CASGREVGSNQPQHF. In nucleotides, the CDR3 is TGTGCCAGCGGGAGGGAGGTGGGGAGCAATCAGCCCCAGCATTTT.

This chain connects TRBV2 to TRBJ1-6; the D gene is possibly TRBD1 (5 bases). The CDR3 loop spans 15 amino acids. The germline gives CDR1 SNHLY, CDR2 FYNNEI. The germline V and J ends were trimmed by 2 bases and 4 bases, with 9 bases remaining between them. As DNA, the CDR3 is TGTGCCAGCAGTGAAAAGGGGAATTATAATTCACCCCTCCACTTT. Translated: CASSEKGNYNSPLHF. Drawing the rest from reference TRBV2 and TRBJ1-6, the complete variable domain is EPEVTQTPSHQVTQMGQEVILRCVPISNHLYFYWYRQILGQKVEFLVSFYNNEISEKSEIFDDQFSVERPDGSNFTLKIRSTKLEDSAMYFCASSEKGNYNSPLHFGNGTRLTVT.

The chain employs TRBV24-1 and TRBJ2-3; D remains ambiguous. CDR3 length: 12 residues. V was pared by 7 bases and J by 3 bases, with 7 bases between. Germline V gives CDR1 KGHDR, CDR2 SFDVKD. In nucleotides, the CDR3 is TGTGCCACCAGCACCCAGACAGATACGCAGTATTTT. This gives the protein CATSTQTDTQYF.

The V gene is TRBV19, the J gene TRBJ1-1; tentatively, D is TRBD1 (6 bases). There are 14 residues in the CDR3. Between the trimmed V and J ends, which lost 5 bases and 3 bases, there was a span of 13 bases. In germline, CDR1 is LNHDA, CDR2 SQIVND (reference sequence). The CDR3: CASSEQGWHTEAFF. CDR3 nucleotide sequence: TGTGCCAGTAGTGAACAGGGTTGGCACACTGAAGCTTTCTTT.

V is TRBV6-5 and J is TRBJ2-2, with 7 bases identical to TRBD1. Germline-derived CDR1 and CDR2 are MNHEY and SVGAGI. The CDR3 spans 14 residues. V shed 2 bases, J shed 5 bases, and the junction held 2 bases outside the gene matches. The DNA of the CDR3 is TGTGCCAGCAGTTACAGGGGGCCTACCGGGGAGCTGTTTTTT. Protein: CASSYRGPTGELFF.

This chain connects TRBV2 to TRBJ2-7; D unresolved. The CDR3 loop spans 13 amino acids. The germline gives CDR1 SNHLY, CDR2 FYNNEI. The V end lost 5 bases, the J end lost 0 bases, and 8 bases lay between the germline ends. The CDR3 DNA reads as TGTGCCAGCAGTAGAAGGAGCTCCTACGAGCAGTACTTC. Translated, it gives CASSRRSSYEQYF.

The chain couples TRBV10-3 to TRBJ1-2; 9 positions agree with TRBD1. J was trimmed by 6 bases and V by 6 bases; bases with no gene match: 8. Germline CDR1 and CDR2: ENHRY and SYGVKD. The CDR3 length is 14 residues. CDR3 protein: CAIRGPGQGNGYTF. CDR3 sequence (DNA): TGTGCCATCAGGGGACCGGGACAGGGTAATGGCTACACCTTC.

The CDR3 DNA reads TGTGCCAGCAGTCCAGGGTTTTCTGAAGCTTTCTTT. This sequence encodes CASSPGFSEAFF. The rearrangement links TRBV6-5 to TRBJ1-1, with D perhaps matching TRBD1 (5 bases). The germline gives CDR1 MNHEY, CDR2 SVGAGI. The ends were cut back, 5 bases at V and 6 bases at J, with 10 bases in the middle. CDR3 length equals 12 residues.

The table lists this clone with a count of one. CDR3 nucleotide sequence: TGTGCCAGCAGCCAAGTACAGGGCTCCTACGAGCAGTACTTC. Translating gives CASSQVQGSYEQYF. This chain connects TRBV3-1 (or the pseudogene TRBV3-2) to TRBJ2-7; D perhaps matches TRBD1 (6 bases). The CDR3 totals 14 residues. Trimming removed 1 base from V and 0 bases from J, with 7 bases in between. From germline, CDR1 is LGHDT and CDR2 YNNKEL (reference sequence).

J is TRBJ1-5 and V is TRBV28; unclear D gene. Between the trimmed V and J ends, which lost 6 bases and 5 bases, there was a span of 14 bases. The CDR3 runs to 14 residues. Germline loops: CDR1 MDHEN, CDR2 SYDVKM. CDR3 coding DNA: TGTGCCAGCAGCTCGGCCCAGGCCGATCAGCCCCAGCATTTT. Amino acid sequence: CASSSAQADQPQHF.

The gene calls are TRBV9 and TRBJ1-2; D possibly corresponds to TRBD1 (5 bases). Per germline, CDR1 SGDLS and CDR2 YYNGEE. CDR3 length equals 15 residues. Trimming stripped 4 bases from V and 4 bases from J, with 17 bases between. CDR3 sequence: CASSSTGVGLYGYTF. CDR3 bases: TGTGCCAGCAGCTCGACCGGGGTGGGACTCTATGGCTACACCTTC.

Only one count was recorded for this clone. J is TRBJ2-5 and V is TRBV9, with 8 positions matching TRBD2. The germline V gene has CDR1 SGDLS and CDR2 YYNGEE. This CDR3 spans 13 amino acids. J gave up 5 bases and V 6 bases, and 6 bases lay outside the gene matches. The CDR3 DNA sequence: TGTGCCAGCAACCGGGGGGGTAGTGAGACCCAGTACTTC. Translation gives CASNRGGSETQYF.

In its sample, this clone was seen once. The rearrangement joins TRBV5-6 to TRBJ1-2, with D perhaps TRBD1 (6 bases). Trimming shortened V by 2 bases and J by 6 bases, and 11 bases separated the two germline ends. The CDR3 has 13 amino acids. Germline V gene data show CDR1 as SGHDT and CDR2 as YYEEEE. The chain's CDR3 is CASSLRTVNGYTF. In DNA form, the CDR3 reads TGTGCCAGCAGCTTACGGACAGTTAATGGCTACACCTTC.

The V and J genes are TRBV11-3 and TRBJ2-7; D is unresolved. V shed 6 bases and J shed 0 bases, with 9 bases lying between them. The CDR3 runs to 13 residues. CDR1 and CDR2 (germline): SGHNT, YENEEA. CDR3 nucleotide sequence: TGTGCCAGCAGACAGCTGAGCTCCTACGAGCAGTACTTC. Protein: CASRQLSSYEQYF.

This chain links TRBV3-1 (or the pseudogene TRBV3-2) with TRBJ2-3; D unresolved. In germline, CDR1 is LGHDT, CDR2 YNNKEL (reference sequence). The CDR3 is 15 residues long. The germline V and J ends were trimmed by 0 bases and 1 base, with 8 bases remaining between them. CDR3 residues: CASSQDRFRTDTQYF. The DNA for the CDR3 is TGTGCCAGCAGCCAAGATAGATTTCGCACAGATACGCAGTATTTT.

The chain is built from TRBV11-3 and TRBJ2-7; 9 positions agree with TRBD2. Germline values: CDR1 SGHNT, CDR2 YENEEA. Trimming at V came to 2 bases and at J to 5 bases, leaving 10 bases not matched to a gene. The CDR3 consists of 16 residues. The CDR3 DNA follows: TGTGCCAGCAGCTTATTGCGGGGGGGCAGGGTCGACGAGCAGTACTTC. Its translation is CASSLLRGGRVDEQYF.

CDR3 DNA sequence: TGTGCCAGCAGCCAAGACAGTCTGGGAAACACCATATATTTT. Protein sequence: CASSQDSLGNTIYF. The chain recombines TRBV3-1 (or the pseudogene TRBV3-2) with TRBJ1-3; D gene unclear. The CDR3 covers 14 residues. V was pared by 0 bases and J by 4 bases, with 7 bases between. Germline CDR1 reads LGHDT; CDR2 reads YNNKEL (reference sequence).

This chain connects TRBV5-1 to TRBJ2-2; 7 bases match TRBD1. Trimming at V came to 4 bases and at J to 3 bases, leaving 9 bases not matched to a gene. CDR1 and CDR2 from the germline V gene are SGHRS and YFSETQ. The CDR3 sequence is 16 residues long. In nucleotides, the CDR3 is TGCGCCAGCAGCGCAGAACAGGGGACGGACACCGGGGAGCTGTTTTTT. It codes for CASSAEQGTDTGELFF.

This clone was seen only once. V is TRBV18 and J is TRBJ2-3; D remains unclear. Germline V gives CDR1 KGHSH, CDR2 LQKENI. The CDR3 length is 13 residues. Trimming removed 2 bases at V and 5 bases at J, with 8 bases between. The CDR3 loop reads CASSPSVLDTQYF. The CDR3, as DNA: TGTGCCAGCTCACCATCGGTTTTAGATACGCAGTATTTT. The full variable domain, rest sourced from reference TRBV18 and TRBJ2-3, is NAGVMQNPRHLVRRRGQEARLRCSPMKGHSHVYWYRQLPEEGLKFMVYLQKENIIDESGMPKERFSAEFPKEGPSILRIQQVVRGDSAAYFCASSPSVLDTQYFGPGTRLTVL.

CDR3 DNA sequence: TGTGCCAGCTCATCACAGGGGGCGTCCTACGAGCAGTACGTC. It is translated as CASSSQGASYEQYV. V usage is TRBV18 and J usage is TRBJ2-7; 9 nucleotides line up with TRBD1. Germline values: CDR1 KGHSH, CDR2 LQKENI. V gave up 5 bases and J gave up 1 base; unmatched junction bases: 3. The CDR3 has 14 residues.

This clone showed up just a few times. The CDR3 reads CASSHLAGDSFF. The CDR3 nucleotides read TGTGCCAGCAGCCATTTGGCAGGGGATAGCTTCTTT. The V and J genes are TRBV3-1 (or the pseudogene TRBV3-2) and TRBJ1-1, with TRBD1 as a possible D gene (6 bases). Germline loops: CDR1 LGHDT, CDR2 YNNKEL (reference sequence). The CDR3 spans 12 residues. V was clipped by 3 bases and J by 14 bases, with 16 bases between them.

CDR3 sequence reads: CASSLSNREETQYF. The CDR3 region has the DNA TGTGCCAGCAGCCTTTCCAACAGGGAAGAGACCCAGTACTTC. V and J are TRBV3-1 (or the pseudogene TRBV3-2) and TRBJ2-5, with D maybe TRBD1 (6 bases). The length of the CDR3 is 14 residues. V lost 4 bases to trimming and J lost 3 bases, with 12 bases between them. Germline V CDR1 and CDR2: LGHDT, YNNKEL (reference sequence).

This clone was detected a few times. The V gene is TRBV4-2, the J gene TRBJ2-3; D is uncertain. With 1 base removed from V and 2 bases from J, the gap between germline ends came to 10 bases. This CDR3 has 15 amino acids. The germline CDR1 and CDR2 sequences are LGHNA and YNFKEQ. CDR3 protein: CASSQAEQSTDTQYF. The CDR3 DNA sequence: TGTGCCAGCAGCCAAGCGGAACAGTCCACAGATACGCAGTATTTT.